Following are 19 T cell receptor beta chains from one sample sequenced in a study of CD8 T cells in Susac syndrome. Reverse transcription of roughly 0.5 to 1 ug RNA was performed with random hexamers. TCRdb itself ran the immunoSEQ multiplex PCR reads through MiXCR, one entry per CDR3 protein. The sample contains under 200,000 distinct CDR3 sequences, 90% to 95% of which appear only once. Sequenced sample: CD4+ T cells from PBMCs. The receptors here all came from a human donor in good health.

This clonotype was picked up one time. This chain connects TRBV3-1 to TRBJ1-1; no clear D. Germline CDR1 is LGHDT and CDR2 is YNNKEL (reference sequence). This CDR3 has 14 residues. Trimming left V 4 bases short and J 0 bases short, with 9 bases between. The CDR3 DNA reads TGTGCCAGCAGCCCATTCACGGTGAACACTGAAGCTTTCTTT. Its protein is CASSPFTVNTEAFF.

The chain carries TRBV7-9 and TRBJ2-7; tentative D call: TRBD2 (5 bases). V lost 5 bases, J lost 3 bases, and 8 bases lay in between. Germline V gene sequence: CDR1 SEHNR, CDR2 FQNEAQ (reference sequence). There are 12 residues in the CDR3. CDR3 nucleotides: TGTGCCAGCAGCCGACTATTCTACGAGCAGTACGTC. Protein sequence: CASSRLFYEQYV.

The CDR3 DNA is TGTGCCAGCAGGGATAGCGGGAGGGCCGGGAAGAATGAGCAGTTCTTC. As protein: CASRDSGRAGKNEQFF. The chain links TRBV3-1 to TRBJ2-1; TRBD2 matches at 11 bases. CDR3 length: 16 residues. Germline values: CDR1 LGHDT, CDR2 YNNKEL (reference sequence). Unmatched junction bases numbered 11, after V lost 6 bases and J lost 7 bases.

The chain links TRBV29-1 to TRBJ1-5, with 7 bases matching TRBD1. The CDR3 runs 16 residues. The V segment lost 6 bases and the J segment 0 bases; nucleotides outside the gene matches: 11. Germline V gene lookup returns CDR1 SQVTM and CDR2 ANQGSEA. CDR3 coding DNA: TGCAGCGTCCCGGGACAGCACTATTATAGCAATCAGCCCCAGCATTTT. Encoded protein: CSVPGQHYYSNQPQHF.

J is TRBJ1-2 and V is TRBV6-2 or TRBV6-3; 8 bases align to TRBD1. The CDR3 loop spans 11 amino acids. Trimming took 8 bases from V and 4 from J; bases not matched to a gene: 0. The germline V gene has CDR1 MNHEY and CDR2 SVGEGT. CDR3 DNA sequence: TGTGCCAGCGACAGGGGCTATGGCTACACCTTC. Translated, it gives CASDRGYGYTF.

This clonotype came up once. The rearrangement joins TRBV24-1 to TRBJ2-1; D ambiguous. Between the trimmed V and J ends, which lost 4 bases and 4 bases, there was a span of 1 base. The CDR3 totals 11 residues. Germline V gene data show CDR1 as KGHDR and CDR2 as SFDVKD. The CDR3 loop is CATSEYNEQFF. DNA of the CDR3: TGTGCCACCAGTGAGTACAATGAGCAGTTCTTC.

V is TRBV12-3 or TRBV12-4 and J is TRBJ2-1; no firm D call. Trimming pared 1 base from V and 6 bases from J, leaving 13 bases between. There are 15 residues in the CDR3. CDR3 amino acids: CASSLVPNVRNEQFF. CDR3 coding DNA: TGTGCCAGCAGTTTAGTTCCGAACGTCCGCAATGAGCAGTTCTTC.

The chain links TRBV7-2 to TRBJ1-6; D call uncertain. Looked up from germline, CDR1 is SGHTA and CDR2 is FQGNSA. V shed 5 bases and J shed 5 bases, with 10 bases lying between them. The CDR3 loop spans 14 amino acids. CDR3 protein: CASSPFQDNSPLHF. As DNA, the CDR3 is TGTGCCAGCAGCCCCTTTCAGGATAATTCACCCCTCCACTTT.

The chain employs TRBV29-1 and TRBJ1-2; 9 bases are shared with TRBD1. After removal of 7 bases from V and 7 bases from J, the junction contained 4 bases not matched to a gene. This CDR3 region has 11 residues. Germline CDR1 is SQVTM and CDR2 is ANQGSEA. This chain's CDR3 is CSGTGGFGYTF. The DNA of the CDR3 is TGCAGCGGAACAGGGGGCTTTGGCTACACCTTC.

The chain has TRBV29-1 and TRBJ1-2; 7 nucleotides line up with TRBD1. V lost 6 bases, J lost 0 bases, and 7 bases stayed unmatched. The CDR3 runs 14 residues. The germline V gene encodes CDR1 SQVTM and CDR2 ANQGSEA. The CDR3 sequence is CSVANRGANYGYTF. DNA of the CDR3: TGCAGCGTCGCGAACAGGGGAGCTAACTATGGCTACACCTTC.

This clonotype was seen a single time. This chain uses TRBV7-9 with TRBJ2-3; TRBD1 is a possible D gene (5 bases). Germline CDR1 is SEHNR and CDR2 is FQNEAQ (reference sequence). CDR3 length equals 11 residues. The ends were cut back, 7 bases at V and 4 bases at J, with 6 bases in the middle. The CDR3 bases are TGTGCCAGCACACAGGCAGATACGCAGTATTTT. This translates into CASTQADTQYF.

This chain uses TRBV20-1 with TRBJ2-1; either TRBD1 or TRBD2 may fit D (5 bases each). CDR1 is DFQATT and CDR2 is SNEGSKA in the germline V gene (reference sequence). The CDR3 is 12 amino acids. Deletions cut 3 bases from V and 8 bases from J, with 11 bases between. CDR3 region: CSASPGRYEQFF. DNA of the CDR3: TGCAGTGCTAGTCCGGGACGCTATGAGCAGTTCTTC.

The chain couples TRBV3-1 to TRBJ1-3; no clear D. CDR3 length equals 15 residues. Germline CDR1 and CDR2: LGHDT and YNNKEL (reference sequence). V lost 1 base to trimming and J lost 0 bases, with 7 bases between them. Here the CDR3 reads CASSQGGSSGNTIYF. CDR3 coding DNA: TGTGCCAGCAGCCAAGGAGGGAGCTCTGGAAACACCATATATTTT.

This chain joins TRBV29-1 and TRBJ2-3; D is ambiguous. The V end was cut by 3 bases, the J end by 10 bases, with 11 bases between. Germline V gene lookup returns CDR1 SQVTM and CDR2 ANQGSEA. The CDR3 length is 11 residues. In DNA, the CDR3 is TGCAGCGTTGATCGGGCCCGGTCGCAGTATTTT. It specifies CSVDRARSQYF.

The V call is TRBV9, the J call TRBJ2-5; D possibly corresponds to TRBD2 (7 bases). This CDR3 comprises 19 residues. Between the trimmed V and J ends, which lost 0 bases and 5 bases, there was a span of 26 bases. Germline CDR1 SGDLS, CDR2 YYNGEE. CDR3 protein: CASSVATGRDNGGMETQYF. The CDR3 DNA is TGTGCCAGCAGCGTAGCTACGGGGAGGGACAATGGAGGAATGGAGACCCAGTACTTC.

V and J are TRBV12-3 or TRBV12-4 and TRBJ2-3; 7 positions match TRBD2. The junction had 6 bases not matched to a gene; V was cut back by 6 bases and J by 6 bases. This CDR3 comprises 13 residues. The DNA of the CDR3 is TGTGCCAGCAGCCGCGGGGGAGTCGATACGCAGTATTTT. As protein: CASSRGGVDTQYF.

The chain carries TRBV4-1 and TRBJ1-5, with 7 bases aligning to TRBD1. The CDR3 contains 16 residues. Germline V gene lookup returns CDR1 MGHRA and CDR2 YSYEKL. With 4 bases clipped from V and 7 bases from J, the junction kept 13 bases outside the gene matches. CDR3 sequence: CASSRVGGQGDQPQHF. CDR3 nucleotides: TGCGCCAGCAGCCGCGTGGGTGGGCAGGGGGACCAGCCCCAGCATTTT.

This chain connects TRBV2 to TRBJ2-1, with D unresolved. The CDR3 has 14 residues. Deletions cut 8 bases from V and 2 bases from J, with 13 bases between. Germline CDR1 reads SNHLY; CDR2 reads FYNNEI. CDR3 sequence reads: CASESDKTYNEQFF. In DNA form, the CDR3 reads TGTGCCAGCGAGAGCGATAAAACCTACAATGAGCAGTTCTTC. Full variable domain (missing parts from reference TRBV2 and TRBJ2-1): EPEVTQTPSHQVTQMGQEVILRCVPISNHLYFYWYRQILGQKVEFLVSFYNNEISEKSEIFDDQFSVERPDGSNFTLKIRSTKLEDSAMYFCASESDKTYNEQFFGPGTRLTVL.

The gene calls are TRBV20-1 and TRBJ2-7; D call uncertain. Germline lookup yields CDR1 DFQATT and CDR2 SNEGSKA (reference sequence). The V and J ends lost 6 bases and 2 bases respectively, with 8 bases between them. The CDR3 has 11 residues. CDR3 amino acids: CSAVQTYEQYV. The CDR3, as DNA: TGCAGTGCCGTACAGACCTACGAGCAGTACGTC.